A selection of T cell receptor beta chains follows, all from one sample in a study of T cells in Graves' hyperthyroidism and ophthalmopathy. Via MiXCR, TCRdb re-called the multiplex PCR reads, giving one row per CDR3 protein. The sample shows about 250,000 distinct CDR3 sequences, around 24% of them seen only once. Sequenced material: blood. The receptors here all came from a woman in her thirties or forties with Graves' ophthalmopathy. CDR3s include the opening cysteine and the closing phenylalanine or tryptophan. A D gene is named only where the DNA matches it firmly. Clone size is given for some rows only: seen once, a few or many times, or a class if the clone is expanded.

many | TRBJ2-7 | TRBD1 | TRBV12-3/TRBV12-4 | TGTGCCAGCAGTCCTAGGACAGGGGAGGGAACAACCTACGAGCAGTACTTC | CASSPRTGEGTTYEQYF
many | TRBJ2-2 | TRBD1 | TRBV30 | TGTGCCTGGAGTAGGGGGCCCGGGGAGCTGTTTTTT | CAWSRGPGELFF
many | TRBJ2-2 | . | TRBV7-9 | TGTGCCAGCAGCTTAGACGGGGTCACCGGGGAGCTGTTTTTT | CASSLDGVTGELFF
. | TRBJ1-1 | TRBD1 | TRBV24-1 | TGTGCCACCAAGGACAGGGCGTGGACTGAAGCTTTCTTT | CATKDRAWTEAFF
. | TRBJ1-2 | . | TRBV12-3/TRBV12-4 | TGTGCCAGCAGTCGAAGAGGGGGGTTGTATGTCTATGGCTACACCTTC | CASSRRGGLYVYGYTF
many | TRBJ2-7 | TRBD2 | TRBV15 | TGTGCCACCAGCAAATTCCTAGGGGAGGGTGACGAGCAGTACTTC | CATSKFLGEGDEQYF
many | TRBJ1-2 | . | TRBV2 | TGTGCCAGCACGGTTCTGAGTGGCTACACCTTC | CASTVLSGYTF
many | TRBJ2-4 | . | TRBV7-2 | TGTGCCAGCAGCCCCTGGGCAGGGATTAGTCAGTACTTC | CASSPWAGISQYF
. | TRBJ2-7 | TRBD2 | TRBV6-1 | TGTGCCAGCAAGCTGGGCTCTAGCGGGAGCTACGAGCAGTACTTC | CASKLGSSGSYEQYF
many | TRBJ2-7 | . | TRBV2 | TGTGCCAGCAGTGATGGGTTCTACGAGCAGTACTTC | CASSDGFYEQYF
many | TRBJ1-1 | TRBD1 | TRBV7-9 | TGTGCCAGCAACGTTACAGGGGGCTACACTGAAGCTTTCTTT | CASNVTGGYTEAFF
. | TRBJ2-7 | . | TRBV6-2/TRBV6-3 | TGTGCCAGCAGGAACCCAGCCGGGACACACTACGAGCAGTACTTC | CASRNPAGTHYEQYF
many | TRBJ2-5 | . | TRBV14 | TGTGCCAGCAGCCAGGACTACCGGACCCAGTACTTC | CASSQDYRTQYF
few | TRBJ1-2 | TRBD1 | TRBV18 | TGTGCCAGCTCCGACAGGGAGCACGCTAACTATGGCTACACCTTC | CASSDREHANYGYTF
once | TRBJ2-7 | . | TRBV2 | TGTGCCAGCAGTACCTCCGGTGGGGGGTTGAACTACGAGCAGTACTTC | CASSTSGGGLNYEQYF
many | TRBJ2-5 | . | TRBV18 | TGTGCCAGCTCACCGCCCGGGACCACGAGGGAGACCCAGTACTTC | CASSPPGTTRETQYF
. | TRBJ1-2 | . | TRBV6-5 | TGTGCCAGCAGTTACTCGGGTTCCGGTGGCTATGGCTACACCTTC | CASSYSGSGGYGYTF
. | TRBJ1-5 | . | TRBV10-3 | TGTGCCATTGGGACGGGGGATAGCAATCAGCCCCAGCATTTT | CAIGTGDSNQPQHF
many | TRBJ1-1 | . | TRBV18 | TGTGCCAGCTCACCACCGGGGGACACTGAAGCTTTCTTT | CASSPPGDTEAFF
. | TRBJ1-1 | . | TRBV28 | TGTGCCAGCAGTTCCCACCTCAAAGAAGCTTTCTTT | CASSSHLKEAFF
many | TRBJ1-5 | . | TRBV28 | TGTGCCAGCAGTTCGGTTCTTCAGGGGAATCAGCCCCAGCATTTT | CASSSVLQGNQPQHF
. | TRBJ1-1 | . | TRBV20-1 | TGCAGTGCTAGAGAAAGAGGGACACCTGGGAACACTGAAGCTTTCTTT | CSARERGTPGNTEAFF
. | TRBJ1-2 | TRBD1 | TRBV2 | TGTGCCAGCAGTGGGGGGACAGGGACAAACTATGGCTACACCTTC | CASSGGTGTNYGYTF
many | TRBJ2-7 | . | TRBV29-1 | TGCAGCGTTGCAGAGAGCTCCTACGAGCAGTACTTC | CSVAESSYEQYF
many | TRBJ2-2 | . | TRBV5-1 | TGCGCCAGCAGCTTTAGGGAGAACACCGGGGAGCTGTTTTTT | CASSFRENTGELFF
. | TRBJ2-7 | TRBD1 | TRBV28 | TGTGCCAGCATTACCCTCAGGGGGCGATACGAGCAGTACTTC | CASITLRGRYEQYF
. | TRBJ1-1 | . | TRBV6-1 | TGTGCCAGCAGTGAACCAAATAGAAGGAGGACTGAAGCTTTCTTT | CASSEPNRRRTEAFF
few | TRBJ2-5 | TRBD1 | TRBV18 | TGTGCCAGCTCAGAAACCACAGGGGGCGGCGAGACCCAGTACTTC | CASSETTGGGETQYF
many | TRBJ1-2 | . | TRBV28 | TGTGCCAGCACCCTGTCGGGGGCTGATGGCTACACCTTC | CASTLSGADGYTF
many | TRBJ2-5 | TRBD1 | TRBV4-2 | TGTGCCAGCAGCCAAGAGGGACAGGTGAAGGAGACCCAGTACTTC | CASSQEGQVKETQYF
. | TRBJ1-1 | . | TRBV16 | TGTGCCAGCAGCCAACGGCAGGGGTCAGCAGAAGCTTTCTTT | CASSQRQGSAEAFF